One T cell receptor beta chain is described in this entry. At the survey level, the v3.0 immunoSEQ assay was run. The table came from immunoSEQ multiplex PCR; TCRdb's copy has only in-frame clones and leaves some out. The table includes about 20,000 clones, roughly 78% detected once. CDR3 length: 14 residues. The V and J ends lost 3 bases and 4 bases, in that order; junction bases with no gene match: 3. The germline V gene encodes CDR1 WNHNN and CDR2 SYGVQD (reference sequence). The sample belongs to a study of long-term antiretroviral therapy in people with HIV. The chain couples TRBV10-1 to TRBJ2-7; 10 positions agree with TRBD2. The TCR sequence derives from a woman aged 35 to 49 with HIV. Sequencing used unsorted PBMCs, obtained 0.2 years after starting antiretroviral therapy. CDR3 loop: CASSDPAGGYEQYF. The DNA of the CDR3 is TGCGCCAGCAGTGACCCAGCGGGAGGGTACGAGCAGTACTTC.